Listed here are 19 T cell receptor beta chains from one sample, sequenced in a study of T cell changes during pregnancy in multiple sclerosis. Using immunoSEQ multiplex PCR, the repertoire was profiled, and TCRdb retains in-frame clones only, with some absent. The table has about 46,000 clones, 90% to 95% seen once. Material: CD8+ T cells from peripheral blood mononuclear cells, obtained in the first trimester of pregnancy. The source of these receptors is a female donor with multiple sclerosis, enrolled in a pregnancy study.

The rearrangement links TRBV28 to TRBJ1-1, with D possibly TRBD1 on 6 matching bases. This CDR3 spans 15 amino acids. From germline, CDR1 is MDHEN and CDR2 SYDVKM. Trimming took off 4 bases at V and 4 bases at J, with 16 bases between the two ends. CDR3 DNA: TGTGCCAGCAGTTCCCTGGACAGCCTGGGCACTGAAGCTTTCTTT. Protein product: CASSSLDSLGTEAFF.

V usage is TRBV6-4 and J usage is TRBJ2-1; 14 bases align to TRBD2. The CDR3 extends over 18 amino acids. The junction had 7 bases not matched to a gene; V was cut back by 6 bases and J by 0 bases. CDR1 MRHNA and CDR2 SNTAGT come from the germline V gene. CDR3 DNA: TGTGCCAGCAGCTCGGGACTAGCGGGGGCTAGCTCCTACAATGAGCAGTTCTTC. Its protein is CASSSGLAGASSYNEQFF.

The chain has TRBV7-6 and TRBJ2-5; 7 positions match TRBD2. The ends lost 6 bases at V and 5 bases at J; junction bases unmatched: 9. This CDR3 is built from 14 residues. Germline values: CDR1 SGHVS, CDR2 FNYEAQ. The CDR3: CASSGIGGFETQYF. The CDR3 coding sequence is TGTGCCAGCAGTGGGATCGGGGGGTTCGAGACCCAGTACTTC.

The sample holds a few counts of this clone. This sequence joins TRBV7-9 and TRBJ1-2, with 11 bases that match TRBD1. CDR1 and CDR2 (germline): SEHNR, FQNEAQ (reference sequence). This CDR3 has 18 amino acids. J lost 2 bases, V lost 4 bases, and 12 bases had no gene match. CDR3 sequence reads: CASSSNRDRGYRNYGYTF. DNA for the CDR3: TGTGCCAGCAGCTCGAACCGGGACAGGGGGTACCGGAACTATGGCTACACCTTC.

The chain carries TRBV28 and TRBJ2-2; weak D call: TRBD1 (6 bases). In germline, CDR1 is MDHEN, CDR2 SYDVKM. V lost 4 bases, J lost 4 bases, and 19 bases lay in between. The CDR3 totals 17 residues. DNA for the CDR3: TGTGCCAGCAGTTCGGGACAAGACCAGAAGAGCACCGGGGAGCTGTTTTTT. It is translated as CASSSGQDQKSTGELFF.

V gene TRBV7-9 combines with J gene TRBJ2-6; 8 bases are shared with TRBD2. V shed 2 bases, J shed 4 bases, and the junction held 10 bases outside the gene matches. CDR1 and CDR2 from the germline V gene are SEHNR and FQNEAQ (reference sequence). There are 18 residues in the CDR3. The CDR3 reads CASSLWASGGKGANVLTF. Here the CDR3 DNA reads TGTGCCAGCAGCTTATGGGCCTCGGGGGGGAAGGGGGCCAACGTCCTGACTTTC.

The V gene is TRBV4-3, the J gene TRBJ2-3; TRBD2 agrees at 7 bases. J lost 2 bases, V lost 0 bases, and 2 bases had no gene match. The CDR3 loop spans 15 amino acids. Per germline, CDR1 LGHNA and CDR2 YSLEER. The CDR3 DNA is TGCGCCAGCAGCCAAGAAGGACTAGACACAGATACGCAGTATTTT. Amino acids: CASSQEGLDTDTQYF.

The chain recombines TRBV27 with TRBJ2-7; TRBD1 might be the D (6 bases). Germline V gives CDR1 MNHEY, CDR2 SMNVEV (reference sequence). V dropped 6 bases and J dropped 5 bases, with 20 bases sitting between them. The length of the CDR3 is 15 residues. Here the CDR3 reads CASSFTGSLIDEQYF. The CDR3 DNA is TGTGCCAGCAGCTTCACAGGGTCGTTAATCGACGAGCAGTACTTC.

This sequence joins TRBV6-6 and TRBJ2-3; D is possibly TRBD1 (5 bases). Trimming removed 4 bases from V and 4 bases from J, with 15 bases in between. This CDR3 has 15 residues. Germline CDR1 is MNHNY and CDR2 is SVGAGI (reference sequence). Here the CDR3 reads CASSSTVTRPDTQYF. CDR3 sequence (DNA): TGTGCCAGCAGTTCGACAGTCACAAGGCCAGATACGCAGTATTTT.

This chain links TRBV5-1 with TRBJ2-7, with D possibly TRBD1 on 6 matching bases. Trimming removed 5 bases at V and 2 bases at J, with 17 bases between. The germline CDR1 and CDR2 sequences are SGHRS and YFSETQ. This CDR3 has 15 residues. The CDR3 sequence is CASSPNRASTYEQYF. Here the CDR3 DNA reads TGCGCCAGCAGTCCCAACAGGGCTTCGACCTACGAGCAGTACTTC.

The sample holds one count of this clone. The chain is built from TRBV7-9 and TRBJ2-7; 11 bases align to TRBD1. The CDR3 covers 14 residues. V lost 4 bases and J lost 2; bases outside the gene matches: 1. CDR1 is SEHNR, CDR2 FQNEAQ, per germline (reference sequence). CDR3 residues: CASSWGQGAYEQYF. The CDR3 nucleotides read TGTGCCAGCAGCTGGGGACAGGGGGCCTACGAGCAGTACTTC.

The chain links TRBV9 to TRBJ2-3, with TRBD2 matching 10 bases. In germline, CDR1 is SGDLS, CDR2 YYNGEE. CDR3 length equals 17 residues. V shed 3 bases and J 3 bases; nucleotides not matched to a gene: 10. In DNA, the CDR3 is TGTGCCAGCAGCGATCACAGCGGGGGGGCCCGAACAGATACGCAGTATTTT. Protein: CASSDHSGGARTDTQYF.

V and J are TRBV9 and TRBJ2-6; TRBD1 matches 7 bases. From germline, CDR1 is SGDLS and CDR2 YYNGEE. This CDR3 comprises 17 residues. Trimming took 0 bases from V and 2 from J; bases not matched to a gene: 5. CDR3 nucleotide sequence: TGTGCCAGCAGCGTAGAAGGGGGCGCACCTGGGGCCAACGTCCTGACTTTC. Translation: CASSVEGGAPGANVLTF.

This rearrangement joins TRBV9 to TRBJ2-1; D is perhaps TRBD2 (7 bases). The CDR3 runs 14 residues. V shed 5 bases and J shed 9 bases, with 18 bases lying between them. The V gene's germline CDR1 is SGDLS and CDR2 YYNGEE. CDR3 amino acids: CASRGGDEIFEQFF. The CDR3 bases are TGTGCCAGCAGAGGGGGGGATGAGATTTTTGAGCAGTTCTTC.

The V and J genes are TRBV28 and TRBJ2-7; D gene ambiguous. CDR3 length: 11 amino acids. V lost 6 bases to trimming and J lost 5 bases, with 8 bases between them. In germline, CDR1 is MDHEN, CDR2 SYDVKM. CDR3: CASSPLHEQYF. The CDR3 region has the DNA TGTGCCAGCAGCCCTCTTCACGAGCAGTACTTC.

In DNA, the CDR3 is TGTGCCAGCAGCCCGGACAGGGCCCTCTACGAGCAGTACTTC. Protein sequence: CASSPDRALYEQYF. V and J are TRBV5-5 and TRBJ2-7; TRBD1 matches 8 bases. The CDR3 contains 14 residues. The V gene end was trimmed by 4 bases and the J gene end by 3 bases; junction bases not matched to a gene: 6. CDR1 and CDR2 (germline): SGHKS, YYEKEE (reference sequence). Combining the CDR3 with reference TRBV5-5 and TRBJ2-7 gives the whole variable domain DAGVTQSPTHLIKTRGQQVTLRCSPISGHKSVSWYQQVLGQGPQFIFQYYEKEERGRGNFPDRFSARQFPNYSSELNVNALLLGDSALYLCASSPDRALYEQYFGPGTRLTVT.

The V and J genes are TRBV5-8 and TRBJ2-1; the D gene is possibly TRBD2 (5 bases). CDR1 SGHTS and CDR2 YDEGEE come from the germline V gene. V was cut by 4 bases and J by 4 bases, with 18 bases left in between. The CDR3 extends over 16 amino acids. The CDR3 DNA is TGTGCCAGCAGCCTCGAGGGCGGCCACCAATACAATGAGCAGTTCTTC. Translated, it gives CASSLEGGHQYNEQFF.

The chain recombines TRBV15 with TRBJ1-2; 7 bases are a match to TRBD1. V was pared by 5 bases and J by 8 bases, with 11 bases of the junction left unmatched. CDR1 is LNHNV and CDR2 is YYDKDF in the germline V gene (reference sequence). The CDR3 covers 14 residues. The CDR3 reads CATSAAGTDLGYTF. In nucleotides, the CDR3 is TGTGCCACCAGCGCGGCCGGGACAGACCTCGGCTACACCTTC.

The chain has TRBV2 and TRBJ1-4; 10 bases are a match to TRBD1. Germline assignment: CDR1 SNHLY and CDR2 FYNNEI. The CDR3 loop spans 15 amino acids. V lost 4 bases and J lost 5; bases outside the gene matches: 4. CDR3 sequence: CASSVRDRGNEKLFF. The DNA for the CDR3 is TGTGCCAGCAGTGTTAGGGACAGGGGAAATGAAAAACTGTTTTTT.